The present TCR beta chain was sequenced within a study of vaccination and CD4 T cells after COVID-19 (dated by TCRdb to about 2022). Study-wide context: Convalescent patients had a positive SARS-CoV-2 result on nasal swab PCR, and of these patients, some ten had mild disease and one had severe disease. In the convalescent cohort there were six males and four females, among whom were two Hispanic individuals, seven Caucasians, two Asians and one multiracial person. Participants got two doses of the Pfizer-BioNTech BNT162b2 vaccine (n=8) or two doses of the Moderna mRNA-1273 vaccine (n=2). Post-COVID blood samples from convalescent patients were collected a median of around 100 days after diagnosis, with a range of roughly 30 to 170 days. Post-vaccine blood samples were obtained a median of about 70 days after the second vaccine dose, with a range of roughly 14 to 241 days. Culture stimuli were overlapping spike peptide pools from SARS-CoV-2 and from the common cold coronaviruses HCoV-NL63, HCoV-OC43 and HCoV-229E. In control cultures, a CEFX viral epitope pool was used as positive control, an HIV-1 Nef peptide pool was used as negative control, or no peptide was added. In fewer than 12 COVID-19 convalescent patients and a handful of infection-naive healthy vaccine recipients, researchers compared the spike-specific CD4+ TCR repertoire from before mRNA vaccination with the repertoire from after. The full study reports these points: An increase in the median number of SARS-CoV-2-reactive clonotypes from 21 after infection to roughly 38 after vaccination was observed, but the change was not found to be significant. In convalescent patients, nearly all vaccine-specific clones (304 of 307) were found to be mono-reactive for SARS-CoV-2 spike rather than cross-reactive with common cold coronaviruses. Relatively few convalescent patients were included in the study, and early timepoints after natural infection were not analyzed. Among convalescent patients, a median about 87% of the SARS-CoV-2-reactive clones seen after vaccination appeared only after vaccination, which suggests priming specific to the vaccine.

As regards this clonotype: It has no known antigen specificity. One base away there is no much larger clone; base qualities are not given.

The sample's treatment or condition, from its label and the paper: roughly ten-day PBMC culture with coronavirus spike peptide pools or control peptides (ViraFEST assay). The study used the ViraFEST assay, which expanded antigen-specific T cells with peptide pools and then identified expanded clonotypes by TCR sequencing. The convalescent patients' positive SARS-CoV-2 PCR tests fell between March and December 2020, which was before the Alpha, Beta and Delta variants emerged in the United States. Each well held two million PBMCs cultured with 10 ug/ml peptide pools in IMDM containing 5% human AB serum and roughly 10 IU/ml IL-2. Half of the culture medium was replaced with fresh IL-2-containing medium on days 3 and 7. Once the cells had been in culture for roughly 11 days, the EasySep CD4+ T cell isolation kit was used to isolate CD4+ T cells by negative selection. PBMCs were separated from whole blood using Ficoll-Paque Plus gradient centrifugation and then either used fresh or cryopreserved at -140C. Triplicate wells were generally used for each culture condition.

The library relied on PCR. At the Johns Hopkins FTIC core, DNA from the cultured CD4+ T cells underwent TCR sequencing with the Oncomine TCR Beta short-read assay. Genomic DNA was extracted from the cultured CD4+ T cells with the QIAamp micro DNA kit. Oncomine TCR Beta libraries made from cultured CD4+ T cells were pooled using unique dual indexes and sequenced on an Illumina iSeq 100. The authors' analysis ran thus. Non-productive sequences were removed, and CDR3s that did not start with C, did not end with F or W, or were shorter than 7 amino acids were discarded. The MANAFEST web application was used to identify antigen-specific clonotypes by comparing peptide-stimulated wells against reference wells and other culture wells. An FDR below 0.05, an odds ratio above 5, and a productive frequency above 0.1% in at least two of three replicate wells were required for clones to be considered positive. A clonotype counted as cross-reactive if it showed significant expansion both in the SARS-CoV-2 spike wells and in at least one common cold coronavirus spike condition. CDR3 homology was assessed with Levenshtein distances (stringdist) and unrooted phylogenetic trees (ape) in R version 3.6.1. In-frame beta chains were kept once TCRdb had trimmed the public reads at Q25 with fastp and called clones with MiXCR. Identical CDR3 protein sequences are pooled into one entry, listed with their most common genes and DNA. The authors' filters were not applied to this entry. The table for this sample lists some 11,000 distinct CDR3 sequences; roughly three fifths of them were counted only once. Together, the top ten hold 8.7% of the sample.

V drops 6 bases and J drops 3 bases, leaving 12 bases in between. Inclusive of the bounding cysteine and phenylalanine, the CDR3 is 14 residues long. The kept DNA is CDR3 alone, 42 bases in frame from the first base. Taken from the germline V gene, the CDR1 and CDR2 loops are MGHDK and SYGVNS. This TCR was sampled from a human donor who had recovered from COVID-19. The V and J segments used are TRBV25-1 and TRBJ1-5, with TRBD1 perhaps the D gene, on 6 matching bases. Material: CD4+ T cells from blood, cultured in vitro, obtained before SARS-CoV-2 vaccination. The CDR3 protein: CASRATGINQPQHF. The DNA reads as follows: TGTGCCAGCAGAGCAACAGGGATCAATCAGCCCCAGCATTTT.